This passage covers 22 T cell receptor beta chains from one sample sequenced in a study of cytomegalovirus exposure and HLA in healthy donors. Vbeta (60) and Jbeta (13) primers were used in the PCR. Clones were read by immunoSEQ multiplex PCR, and TCRdb kept only the in-frame ones, dropping some. The sample holds roughly 190,000 clones, around 83% seen once. Sequencing used PBMCs. Every receptor here comes from a woman aged 18-35 years in good health and CMV-seronegative.

The CDR3 region is CASTKDAGGRETQYF. The CDR3 DNA reads TGTGCCAGCACCAAGGATGCAGGAGGGCGGGAGACCCAGTACTTC. The chain employs TRBV6-5 and TRBJ2-5; TRBD2 is a possible D gene (6 bases). The CDR3 sequence is 15 residues long. Trimming shortened V by 7 bases and J by 5 bases, and 20 bases separated the two germline ends. Germline V gene sequence: CDR1 MNHEY, CDR2 SVGAGI.

The chain recombines TRBV18 with TRBJ2-2; TRBD2 agrees at 7 bases. Per germline, CDR1 KGHSH and CDR2 LQKENI. This CDR3 has 17 residues. The ends lost 3 bases at V and 1 base at J; junction bases unmatched: 8. The CDR3 bases are TGTGCCAGCTCACCCTGGGCTAGCGGAGAGAACACCGGGGAGCTGTTTTTT. Amino acids: CASSPWASGENTGELFF.

The CDR3 protein is CATSERLVGGAQETQYF. The CDR3 bases are TGTGCCACCAGCGAACGACTAGTGGGGGGGGCCCAAGAGACCCAGTACTTC. The genes are TRBV15 and TRBJ2-5; D may be TRBD2 (7 bases). The V end lost 5 bases, the J end lost 1 base, and 20 bases lay between the germline ends. From germline, CDR1 is LNHNV and CDR2 YYDKDF (reference sequence). CDR3 length: 17 residues.

The genes are TRBV6-5 and TRBJ2-7, with a tentative D call TRBD2 (6 bases). CDR1 and CDR2 from the germline V gene are MNHEY and SVGAGI. The CDR3 loop spans 15 amino acids. The V end lost 3 bases, the J end lost 3 bases, and 15 bases lay between the germline ends. CDR3 sequence reads: CASSYLAGPLYEQYF. CDR3 bases: TGTGCCAGCAGTTATCTCGCGGGGCCCCTCTACGAGCAGTACTTC.

V is TRBV28 and J is TRBJ1-1, with D perhaps matching TRBD1 (6 bases). Trimming removed 3 bases at V and 0 bases at J, with 11 bases between. CDR3 length: 15 amino acids. Germline CDR1 and CDR2: MDHEN and SYDVKM. CDR3 DNA: TGTGCCAGCAGTTTGACAGGCCCGATGAACACTGAAGCTTTCTTT. Translating it yields CASSLTGPMNTEAFF.

V and J are TRBV5-4 and TRBJ2-4; D possibly corresponds to TRBD2 (6 bases). CDR3 length: 14 residues. CDR1 and CDR2 from the germline V gene are SGHNT and YYREEE (reference sequence). Trimming took off 2 bases at V and 3 bases at J, with 9 bases between the two ends. CDR3: CASSFLGGKNIQYF. DNA for the CDR3: TGTGCCAGCAGCTTTTTGGGGGGCAAAAACATTCAGTACTTC.

The chain combines TRBV11-2 with TRBJ2-2, with TRBD2 matching 8 bases. This CDR3 spans 16 amino acids. In germline, CDR1 is SGHAT, CDR2 FQNNGV. Losses at the gene ends were 5 bases for V and 8 bases for J; bases not matched to a gene: 13. The CDR3 region is CASSHGLGLVGGELFF. In DNA form, the CDR3 reads TGTGCCAGCAGCCACGGTTTGGGACTAGTAGGTGGGGAGCTGTTTTTT.

The rearrangement joins TRBV27 to TRBJ1-6; D ambiguous. The germline V and J ends were trimmed by 5 bases and 0 bases, with 11 bases remaining between them. The germline V gene has CDR1 MNHEY and CDR2 SMNVEV (reference sequence). The CDR3 is 16 residues long. The CDR3 loop reads CASSRHLSSYNSPLHF. The CDR3 DNA follows: TGTGCCAGCAGTCGACATCTAAGCTCCTATAATTCACCCCTCCACTTT.

The chain links TRBV23-1 to TRBJ2-2, with 9 bases identical to TRBD2. TRBV23-1 is marked as an open reading frame, function uncertain. V trimming: 0 bases; J trimming: 0 bases; junction bases outside the gene matches: 5. CDR3 length equals 18 residues. Here the CDR3 reads CASSQSRAGGTNTGELFF. In nucleotides, the CDR3 is TGCGCCAGCAGTCAATCCAGAGCGGGAGGCACGAACACCGGGGAGCTGTTTTTT.

CDR3 DNA: TGTGCCAGCAGCTTACGGACAGGGGATAGCAATCAGCCCCAGCATTTT. Encoded protein: CASSLRTGDSNQPQHF. The chain carries TRBV7-8 and TRBJ1-5, with 9 bases fitting TRBD1. CDR1 is SGHVS, CDR2 FQNEAQ, per germline. The CDR3 extends over 16 amino acids. J gave up 0 bases and V 2 bases, and 2 bases lay outside the gene matches.

The V gene is TRBV9, the J gene TRBJ2-3; 8 bases fit TRBD2. Germline CDR1 reads SGDLS; CDR2 reads YYNGEE. CDR3 length: 16 amino acids. J lost 3 bases, V lost 4 bases, and 10 bases had no gene match. The CDR3 nucleotides are TGTGCCAGCAGCCCCCGTGGTAGCGGGACGACAGATACGCAGTATTTT. Amino acids: CASSPRGSGTTDTQYF.

This clone was found once. The chain joins TRBV4-1 to TRBJ2-5, with TRBD1 identical over 7 bases. V shed 2 bases and J 5 bases; nucleotides not matched to a gene: 8. This CDR3 is built from 15 residues. Germline V gene sequence: CDR1 MGHRA, CDR2 YSYEKL. The CDR3 here is CASSQIIRGLETQYF. CDR3 in DNA: TGCGCCAGCAGCCAAATAATAAGGGGGCTGGAGACCCAGTACTTC.

V gene TRBV6-1 combines with J gene TRBJ1-1, with D hard to call. This CDR3 has 10 residues. Germline values: CDR1 MNHNS, CDR2 SASEGT. V was pared by 8 bases and J by 8 bases, with 9 bases between. CDR3 sequence (DNA): TGTGCCAGCCCTTCAGGAGAAGCTTTCTTT. Amino acids: CASPSGEAFF.

The chain links TRBV10-2 to TRBJ2-5; 7 bases are a match to TRBD2. Germline trimming cut 2 bases from V and 0 bases from J; bases unmatched to any gene: 9. Germline CDR1 reads WSHSY; CDR2 reads SAAADI. CDR3 size: 17 residues. CDR3 residues: CASSETRDYGDQETQYF. In nucleotides, the CDR3 is TGCGCCAGCAGTGAGACAAGGGACTACGGCGACCAAGAGACCCAGTACTTC.

This clone was seen a single time. The chain carries TRBV5-3 and TRBJ2-7; a weak D match, TRBD1 (6 bases). TRBV5-3 is treated as an ORF (open reading frame) with a function not yet certain. This CDR3 has 14 amino acids. V was pared by 4 bases and J by 4 bases, with 15 bases between. CDR3 amino acids: CARSPPGHRYEQYF. CDR3 in DNA: TGTGCCAGAAGCCCCCCGGGACACCGATACGAGCAGTACTTC.

CDR3 amino acids: CASAREAGGEQYF. The CDR3 coding sequence is TGTGCCAGCGCCCGGGAGGCTGGGGGCGAGCAGTACTTC. J is TRBJ2-7 and V is TRBV2; 7 bases match TRBD2. The germline gives CDR1 SNHLY, CDR2 FYNNEI. The CDR3 covers 13 residues. After removal of 8 bases from V and 6 bases from J, the junction contained 10 bases not matched to a gene.

This clone was counted a single time. This chain links TRBV6-5 with TRBJ1-4, with 8 bases aligning to TRBD1. The V gene end was trimmed by 4 bases and the J gene end by 0 bases; junction bases not matched to a gene: 4. Germline V CDR1 and CDR2: MNHEY, SVGAGI. This CDR3 is built from 16 residues. CDR3 nucleotides: TGTGCCAGCAGTTTTCAGGGGGCCGCAACTAATGAAAAACTGTTTTTT. Amino acids: CASSFQGAATNEKLFF.

The rearrangement links TRBV19 to TRBJ2-1, with no clear D. Germline-derived CDR1 and CDR2 are LNHDA and SQIVND (reference sequence). Trimming took off 3 bases at V and 4 bases at J, with 13 bases between the two ends. This CDR3 spans 15 amino acids. The CDR3 coding sequence is TGTGCCAGTAGTATCTCCCTAAACGGGTACAATGAGCAGTTCTTC. As protein: CASSISLNGYNEQFF.

As concerns this clone: One junction end disagrees with the germline gene, perhaps due to a read error. The chain is built from TRBV4-2 and TRBJ2-7; the match to TRBD2 covers 9 bases. From germline, CDR1 is LGHNA and CDR2 YNFKEQ. The CDR3 runs to 19 residues. CDR3 amino acids: CAGSQDLRGAGGPSYEQYF. The CDR3 DNA reads TGTGCCGGCAGCCAAGATCTTCGGGGGGCGGGAGGGCCTTCCTACGAGCAGTACTTC.

The chain is built from TRBV9 and TRBJ1-3; no definite D call. Germline CDR1 SGDLS, CDR2 YYNGEE. V lost 0 bases to trimming and J lost 0 bases, with 7 bases between them. The CDR3 consists of 15 residues. The CDR3 reads CASSVGSGSGNTIYF. The CDR3 bases are TGTGCCAGCAGCGTAGGGTCAGGCTCTGGAAACACCATATATTTT.

The chain joins TRBV7-8 to TRBJ1-1, with 7 bases aligning to TRBD1. J gave up 2 bases and V 3 bases, and 9 bases lay outside the gene matches. Germline loops: CDR1 SGHVS, CDR2 FQNEAQ. The CDR3 runs 16 residues. CDR3 in DNA: TGTGCCAGCAGCTTCGGGATGACAGGGAGTAACACTGAAGCTTTCTTT. It encodes CASSFGMTGSNTEAFF.

This chain connects TRBV5-8 to TRBJ2-1; tentative D call: TRBD2 (6 bases). V dropped 4 bases and J dropped 6 bases, with 14 bases sitting between them. CDR3 size: 14 residues. The germline V gene encodes CDR1 SGHTS and CDR2 YDEGEE. The CDR3 nucleotides are TGTGCCAGCAGCCCCCGGACTATAATCAATGAGCAGTTCTTC. The encoded protein is CASSPRTIINEQFF.